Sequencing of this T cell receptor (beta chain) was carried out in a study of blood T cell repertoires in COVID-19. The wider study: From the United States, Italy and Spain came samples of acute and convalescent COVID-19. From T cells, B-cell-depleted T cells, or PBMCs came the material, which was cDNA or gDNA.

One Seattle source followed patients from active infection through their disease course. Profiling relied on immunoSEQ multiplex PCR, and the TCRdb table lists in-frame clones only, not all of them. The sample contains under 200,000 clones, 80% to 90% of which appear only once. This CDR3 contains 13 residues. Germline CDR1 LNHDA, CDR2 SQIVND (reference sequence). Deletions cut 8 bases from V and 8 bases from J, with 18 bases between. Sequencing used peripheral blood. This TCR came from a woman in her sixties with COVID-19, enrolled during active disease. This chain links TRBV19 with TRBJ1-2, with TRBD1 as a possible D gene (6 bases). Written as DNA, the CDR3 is TGTGCCAGTGAGTCCCAGGGGAGAGGAGGCTACACCTTC. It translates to CASESQGRGGYTF. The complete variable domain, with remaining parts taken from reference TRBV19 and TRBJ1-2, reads DGGITQSPKYLFRKEGQNVTLSCEQNLNHDAMYWYRQDPGQGLRLIYYSQIVNDFQKGDIAEGYSVSREKKESFPLTVTSAQKNPTAFYLCASESQGRGGYTFGSGTRLTVV.